A selection of T cell receptor beta chains follows, all from one sample in a study of blood T cells in healthy people across ages. TCRdb recomputed calls from the 5' RACE reads with MiXCR, one row per CDR3 protein. The table includes about 720,000 distinct CDR3 sequences, about 25% detected once. The sample was also linked to a second study, of T cells of mothers and their children.

The source material was blood. The receptors shown here come from a boy younger than 18 in good health. Both conserved end residues are part of each CDR3. D genes are given only for firm matches. A clone size is listed for some rows: how often the clone was seen (once, few, many), or a class if it is expanded.

v_gene	abundance	d_gene	j_gene	CDR3nt	CDR3aa
TRBV9	NA	NA	TRBJ2-5	TGTGCCAGCAGCGGGACGCTATCGGACCCCCTCGGGGAGACCCAGTACTTC	CASSGTLSDPLGETQYF
TRBV5-1	NA	TRBD2	TRBJ2-7	TGCGCCAGCACCGTAGCGGGAGAGGCCTACGAGCAGTACTTC	CASTVAGEAYEQYF
TRBV29-1	once	TRBD1	TRBJ2-2	TGCAGCGTTGGCCAGACAGGGGGAGCCGGGGAGCTGTTTTTT	CSVGQTGGAGELFF
TRBV28	many	TRBD1	TRBJ2-7	TGTGCCAGCAGTTTACCAAAAACCAAGAGGGGGCTCCTTGGTGAGCAGTACTTC	CASSLPKTKRGLLGEQYF
TRBV7-7	NA	NA	TRBJ2-1	TGTGCTAGCAGCTTAGAGGTCCTGGACTACAATGAGCAGTTCTTC	CASSLEVLDYNEQFF
TRBV4-2	few	NA	TRBJ2-1	TGTGCCAGCAGCCAACCGACACTTTACAATGAGCAGTTCTTC	CASSQPTLYNEQFF
TRBV28	NA	NA	TRBJ1-2	TGTGCCAGCAGTATGAGGGAGACTGGCTATGGCTACACCTTC	CASSMRETGYGYTF
TRBV5-6	NA	NA	TRBJ2-6	TGTGCCAGCAGCTACGCCCTGACAGACTCTGGGGCCAACGTCCTGACTTTC	CASSYALTDSGANVLTF
TRBV4-3	NA	TRBD2	TRBJ2-7	TGCGCCAGCAGCCAAGATACTAGCGGGGACGAGCAGTACTTC	CASSQDTSGDEQYF
TRBV30	NA	NA	TRBJ2-5	TGTGCCTGGAGTGTAATGGGGCGGAGGAAAGCACAAGAGACCCAGTACTTC	CAWSVMGRRKAQETQYF
TRBV18	NA	NA	TRBJ2-2	TGTGCCAGCTCCCAAGGGACAATCGGGGAGCTGTTTTTT	CASSQGTIGELFF
TRBV11-2	NA	NA	TRBJ1-6	TGTGCCAGCAGCTTAGGGGGGGCAGGGACTAATTCACCCCTCCACTTT	CASSLGGAGTNSPLHF
TRBV19	NA	TRBD1	TRBJ2-5	TGTGCCAGTAGAGCCTCAGGGGGCAAAGAGCCCCAGTACTTC	CASRASGGKEPQYF
TRBV27	few	TRBD1	TRBJ1-2	TGTGCCAGCAGGTCTAGGGGAGGGGGCGATATCTATGGCTACACCTTC	CASRSRGGGDIYGYTF
TRBV7-3	few	NA	TRBJ2-5	TGTGCCAGCAGCCGCAGGGTTCAGAGGGTCGAGACCCAGTACTTC	CASSRRVQRVETQYF
TRBV28	NA	NA	TRBJ2-7	TGTGCCAGCAGTTTATTATCTAGGGACACCCGCTACGAGCAGTACTTC	CASSLLSRDTRYEQYF
TRBV5-5	NA	TRBD1	TRBJ2-2	TGTGCCAGCAGTTATCGGACAGGGTGGGCCGGGGAGCTGTTTTTT	CASSYRTGWAGELFF
TRBV4-3	NA	NA	TRBJ2-1	TGCGCCAGCAGCCAAGAGGCGGGATTCTACAATGAGCAGTTCTTC	CASSQEAGFYNEQFF